This T cell receptor beta chain was sequenced during a study of blood T cells in healthy people across ages. The wider study: Per two T cells, template switching captured roughly one barcoded beta molecule.

General study findings and limits: As age increased, TCR beta diversity per million T cells fell in a roughly linear fashion.

A second PCR, run for roughly 7 to 12 cycles, used a sample-barcoded 5' primer plus a J-beta primer mix. All cDNA molecules were each tagged by a template-switch adaptor with 12 random nucleotides. A single record per CDR3 protein comes from TCRdb applying MiXCR to the 5' RACE reads. The table lists roughly 1,500,000 distinct CDR3 sequences, about 32% of them singletons. Isolating PBMCs gave at least 6 million of these cells per sample. For this clonotype: The antigen is undetermined.

Per the germline V gene, CDR1 is SGHVS and CDR2 is FNYEAQ. The CDR3 is 15 amino acids. The trim removed 6 bases at V and 2 bases at J, leaving 4 bases unmatched. The TCR comes from a woman in her 30s in good health. The chain links TRBV7-6 to TRBJ2-3, with 11 bases matching TRBD2. The sequencing input was blood. CDR3 residues: CASRDSGGATDTQYF. CDR3 DNA: TGTGCCAGCAGGGATAGCGGGGGGGCCACAGATACGCAGTATTTT.